These 32 T cell receptor beta chains share one sample of origin, sequenced in a study of blood T cell repertoires in COVID-19. Produced via immunoSEQ multiplex PCR; TCRdb's table is partial and in-frame only. The sample carries about 300,000 clones, 87% recorded once. Sample: peripheral blood. Receptors were obtained from a woman aged 40 to 49 who had recovered from COVID-19.

The V call is TRBV24-1, the J call TRBJ2-2; a weak D match, TRBD1 (6 bases). The CDR3 extends over 15 amino acids. CDR1 and CDR2 (germline): KGHDR, SFDVKD. Trimming removed 4 bases from V and 1 base from J, with 9 bases in between. CDR3 residues: CATSDPTGNTGELFF. The CDR3 DNA follows: TGTGCCACCAGTGACCCGACAGGGAACACCGGGGAGCTGTTTTTT.

The chain is built from TRBV7-9 and TRBJ1-2; D is undetermined. Germline CDR1 is SEHNR and CDR2 is FQNEAQ (reference sequence). Trimming removed 5 bases at V and 8 bases at J, with 15 bases between. CDR3 size: 13 residues. The CDR3 protein is CASSPGWSTGYTF. CDR3 DNA sequence: TGTGCCAGCAGCCCCGGATGGAGCACCGGCTACACCTTC.

V is TRBV7-2 and J is TRBJ2-2; 10 nucleotides match TRBD1. CDR1 SGHTA and CDR2 FQGNSA come from the germline V gene. Trimming took 5 bases from V and 5 from J; bases not matched to a gene: 11. This CDR3 is built from 17 residues. The CDR3 region is CASSASRDRGRTGELFF. CDR3 in DNA: TGTGCCAGCAGCGCCTCCCGGGACAGGGGACGAACCGGGGAGCTGTTTTTT.

This chain uses TRBV7-9 with TRBJ2-1; possibly TRBD2 for D (7 bases). The germline V and J ends were trimmed by 5 bases and 5 bases, with 22 bases remaining between them. Germline V gene sequence: CDR1 SEHNR, CDR2 FQNEAQ (reference sequence). This CDR3 region has 17 residues. CDR3 protein: CASSLFWGGMSDNEQFF. CDR3 bases: TGTGCCAGCAGCCTCTTTTGGGGGGGCATGTCTGACAATGAGCAGTTCTTC.

The chain recombines TRBV7-6 with TRBJ2-5; 14 positions match TRBD2. Germline V lookup: CDR1 SGHVS, CDR2 FNYEAQ. Trimming removed 3 bases from V and 5 bases from J; junction bases left unmatched: 5. The CDR3 extends over 16 amino acids. CDR3 bases: TGTGCCAGCAGCTTCGGGACTAGCGGGGGTGGGGAGACCCAGTACTTC. Translating gives CASSFGTSGGGETQYF.

The V and J genes are TRBV2 and TRBJ2-7; 10 nucleotides match TRBD2. Germline V gene lookup returns CDR1 SNHLY and CDR2 FYNNEI. CDR3 length: 14 residues. V lost 4 bases to trimming and J lost 5 bases; unmatched junction nucleotides: 5. The CDR3 DNA follows: TGTGCCAGCAGTGTTCTTACTAGCGGGGACGAGCAGTACTTC. Translated, it gives CASSVLTSGDEQYF.

This clone was counted a few times. CDR3 DNA: TGTGCCAGCAGCGTTAAGGGACAGACTTTTCGAGGGGATGGCTACACCTTC. Translated: CASSVKGQTFRGDGYTF. The chain is built from TRBV9 and TRBJ1-2; TRBD1 agrees at 7 bases. The V segment lost 2 bases and the J segment 6 bases; nucleotides outside the gene matches: 16. The germline gives CDR1 SGDLS, CDR2 YYNGEE. The CDR3 spans 17 residues.

The rearrangement uses TRBV5-1 and TRBJ2-5; 9 bases are shared with TRBD2. V lost 5 bases to trimming and J lost 1 base; unmatched junction nucleotides: 3. This CDR3 spans 14 amino acids. Germline CDR1 and CDR2: SGHRS and YFSETQ. The CDR3 region is CASSQGLAQETQYF. The DNA of the CDR3 is TGCGCCAGCAGTCAGGGACTAGCCCAAGAGACCCAGTACTTC.

This chain links TRBV5-4 with TRBJ2-1; 11 bases map to TRBD2. Germline V lookup: CDR1 SGHNT, CDR2 YYREEE (reference sequence). Losses at the gene ends were 4 bases for V and 6 bases for J; bases not matched to a gene: 6. This CDR3 is built from 15 residues. This CDR3 is CASSHGLAGGNEQFF. The CDR3 DNA reads TGTGCCAGCAGCCACGGACTAGCGGGTGGCAATGAGCAGTTCTTC.

The chain has TRBV18 and TRBJ1-4; TRBD1 aligns across 7 bases. With V trimmed by 3 bases and J by 4 bases, 5 bases remained unmatched. Germline V CDR1 and CDR2: KGHSH, LQKENI. The CDR3 covers 15 residues. CDR3 protein: CASSPFRDSNEKLFF. In DNA form, the CDR3 reads TGTGCCAGCTCACCTTTCCGGGACAGTAATGAAAAACTGTTTTTT.

The chain has TRBV11-3 and TRBJ1-2; maybe TRBD1 (5 bases). V dropped 1 base and J dropped 6 bases, with 9 bases sitting between them. CDR1 is SGHNT and CDR2 is YENEEA in the germline V gene. The CDR3 has 13 residues. The DNA of the CDR3 is TGTGCCAGCAGCTTAGGGCAGGGCGATGGCTACACCTTC. Translating it yields CASSLGQGDGYTF.

DNA for the CDR3: TGTGCCAGCAGCCCCGGGATCCATAATGAAAAACTGTTTTTT. Translation gives CASSPGIHNEKLFF. The chain couples TRBV5-6 to TRBJ1-4; the D is unclear. The CDR3 is 14 amino acids. V gave up 4 bases and J gave up 4 bases, with 11 bases separating them. CDR1 and CDR2 (germline): SGHDT, YYEEEE. The complete variable domain, with remaining parts taken from reference TRBV5-6 and TRBJ1-4, reads DAGVTQSPTHLIKTRGQQVTLRCSPKSGHDTVSWYQQALGQGPQFIFQYYEEEERQRGNFPDRFSGHQFPNYSSELNVNALLLGDSALYLCASSPGIHNEKLFFGSGTQLSVL.

The CDR3 sequence is CASSQGVGQGLNSPLHF. The CDR3 DNA follows: TGCGCCAGCAGCCAAGGGGTGGGACAGGGGTTGAATTCACCCCTCCACTTT. The chain employs TRBV4-1 and TRBJ1-6; 10 bases fit TRBD1. V lost 1 base, J lost 7 bases, and 7 bases stayed unmatched. Germline V lookup: CDR1 MGHRA, CDR2 YSYEKL. The CDR3 has 17 residues.

The chain has TRBV13 and TRBJ1-2; 8 bases line up with TRBD1. V lost 5 bases, J lost 7 bases, and 6 bases stayed unmatched. The CDR3 sequence is 13 residues long. Germline V gene data show CDR1 as PRHDT and CDR2 as FYEKMQ (reference sequence). CDR3 DNA: TGTGCCAGCAGCCCTCAGGGGGCGAGTGGCTACACCTTC. Its translation is CASSPQGASGYTF. Combining the CDR3 with reference TRBV13 and TRBJ1-2 gives the whole variable domain AAGVIQSPRHLIKEKRETATLKCYPIPRHDTVYWYQQGPGQDPQFLISFYEKMQSDKGSIPDRFSAQQFSDYHSELNMSSLELGDSALYFCASSPQGASGYTFGSGTRLTVV.

J is TRBJ2-7 and V is TRBV12-3 or TRBV12-4; D is perhaps TRBD2 (5 bases). Trimming stripped 2 bases from V and 7 bases from J, with 12 bases between. This CDR3 is 13 amino acids long. The CDR3 coding sequence is TGTGCCAGCAGTTTATACACTTCGGGAGAGCAGTACTTC. It translates to CASSLYTSGEQYF.

This chain connects TRBV2 to TRBJ1-6; 7 bases are a match to TRBD1. Germline V gene data show CDR1 as SNHLY and CDR2 as FYNNEI. This CDR3 spans 14 amino acids. V shed 3 bases and J 8 bases; nucleotides not matched to a gene: 4. CDR3 loop: CASSDEGADSPLHF. In DNA form, the CDR3 reads TGTGCCAGCAGTGATGAGGGGGCGGATTCACCCCTCCACTTT.

CDR3 in amino acids: CATSDPPLANTEAFF. CDR3 bases: TGTGCCACCAGTGACCCGCCCTTGGCGAACACTGAAGCTTTCTTT. The chain employs TRBV24-1 and TRBJ1-1; D unresolved. The germline gives CDR1 KGHDR, CDR2 SFDVKD. The V end was cut by 4 bases, the J end by 1 base, with 12 bases between. The CDR3 is 15 residues long.

The rearrangement uses TRBV2 and TRBJ2-7, with 8 bases that match TRBD1. Trimming at V came to 4 bases and at J to 3 bases, leaving 8 bases not matched to a gene. This CDR3 is built from 15 residues. The germline CDR1 and CDR2 sequences are SNHLY and FYNNEI. The CDR3 loop reads CASSAPGGTLYEQYF. In DNA form, the CDR3 reads TGTGCCAGCAGTGCCCCAGGGGGCACCCTCTACGAGCAGTACTTC.

The chain couples TRBV4-1 to TRBJ2-7; TRBD1 matches 10 bases. The CDR3 spans 14 residues. Germline-derived CDR1 and CDR2 are MGHRA and YSYEKL. V shed 5 bases and J 11 bases; nucleotides not matched to a gene: 12. CDR3 in DNA: TGCGCCAGCAGCGCCACCGGGACAGGGGATGGGGAGTACTTC. Translation: CASSATGTGDGEYF.

The chain combines TRBV12-5 with TRBJ2-2, with 9 bases aligning to TRBD1. This CDR3 has 15 amino acids. Germline V CDR1 and CDR2: LGHNT, FRNRAP. With V trimmed by 5 bases and J by 5 bases, 6 bases remained unmatched. As DNA, the CDR3 is TGTGCTAGTGGTCTGGGGGGACAGGGTACCGGGGAGCTGTTTTTT. Translation gives CASGLGGQGTGELFF.

With respect to this clone: Other DNA sequences in the sample encode the same CDR3. The chain joins TRBV6-5 to TRBJ1-2, with TRBD1 matching 10 bases. CDR3 size: 16 residues. Losses at the gene ends were 2 bases for V and 1 base for J; bases not matched to a gene: 4. The germline gives CDR1 MNHEY, CDR2 SVGAGI. CDR3 coding DNA: TGTGCCAGCAGTTACAGTAGGACAGGGGGTAACTATGGCTACACCTTC. Encoded protein: CASSYSRTGGNYGYTF.

This rearrangement joins TRBV12-5 to TRBJ1-5, with D perhaps matching TRBD1 (5 bases). CDR3 size: 16 residues. Germline V CDR1 and CDR2: LGHNT, FRNRAP. The V end lost 4 bases, the J end lost 3 bases, and 16 bases lay between the germline ends. The CDR3 region has the DNA TGTGCTAGTGGTTGGGGGGGAGGAGGGAACAATCAGCCCCAGCATTTT. Encoded protein: CASGWGGGGNNQPQHF.

The chain joins TRBV5-1 to TRBJ1-1, with a possible D match to TRBD1 (6 bases). Trimming stripped 0 bases from V and 3 bases from J, with 9 bases between. The CDR3 contains 14 residues. Germline lookup yields CDR1 SGHRS and CDR2 YFSETQ. The CDR3 DNA is TGCGCCAGCAGCTTGGTTGCAGGGGACACTGAAGCTTTCTTT. Amino acids: CASSLVAGDTEAFF.

This rearrangement joins TRBV6-6 to TRBJ2-3; D is perhaps TRBD1 (6 bases). There are 12 residues in the CDR3. Per germline, CDR1 MNHNY and CDR2 SVGAGI (reference sequence). V was cut by 6 bases and J by 4 bases, with 8 bases left in between. The CDR3 coding sequence is TGTGCCAGCAGACCAGGGGCAGATACGCAGTATTTT. Its protein product is CASRPGADTQYF.

The chain employs TRBV10-2 and TRBJ2-3; the D gene is possibly TRBD2 (5 bases). V was shortened by 6 bases and J by 3 bases, with 16 bases between the two germline ends. CDR3 length equals 15 residues. The germline V gene has CDR1 WSHSY and CDR2 SAAADI. The CDR3 spells CASSRAGRGTDTQYF. The CDR3 DNA sequence: TGCGCCAGCAGCCGGGCGGGCCGAGGGACAGATACGCAGTATTTT.

The V call is TRBV21-1, the J call TRBJ2-7; the tabulated D call, TRBD1, remains unverified against the DNA. TRBV21-1 is a known pseudogene. The CDR3 has 15 amino acids. As DNA, the CDR3 is TGTGCCAGCAGCCCCCGACATGTCAATGTCGACGAGCAGTACTTC. This encodes CASSPRHVNVDEQYF.

V is TRBV6-5 and J is TRBJ2-5; 9 bases are a match to TRBD2. The junction had 4 bases not matched to a gene; V was cut back by 0 bases and J by 5 bases. Looked up from germline, CDR1 is MNHEY and CDR2 is SVGAGI. This CDR3 spans 15 amino acids. The chain's CDR3 is CASSYSRGGLETQYF. For the CDR3, the DNA is TGTGCCAGCAGTTACTCGCGGGGGGGCCTGGAGACCCAGTACTTC.

The chain links TRBV3-1 (or the pseudogene TRBV3-2) to TRBJ2-5, with TRBD2 matching over 12 bases. Germline V gene data show CDR1 as LGHDT and CDR2 as YNNKEL (reference sequence). The CDR3 is made up of 14 amino acids. V gave up 4 bases and J gave up 10 bases; unmatched junction bases: 7. The chain's CDR3 is CASSPWTSGEGQYF. Written as DNA, the CDR3 is TGTGCCAGCAGCCCCTGGACTAGCGGGGAGGGCCAGTACTTC.

The V gene is TRBV2, the J gene TRBJ2-5; D might be TRBD2 (6 bases). The CDR3 is made up of 12 amino acids. V lost 9 bases and J 3 bases, leaving 11 bases between the germline ends. From germline, CDR1 is SNHLY and CDR2 FYNNEI. CDR3 nucleotide sequence: TGTGCCAGTAGAGTAGCGGAAGAGACCCAGTACTTC. Translating it yields CASRVAEETQYF. Complete variable domain (other parts from reference TRBV2 and TRBJ2-5): EPEVTQTPSHQVTQMGQEVILRCVPISNHLYFYWYRQILGQKVEFLVSFYNNEISEKSEIFDDQFSVERPDGSNFTLKIRSTKLEDSAMYFCASRVAEETQYFGPGTRLLVL.

The chain employs TRBV5-8 and TRBJ1-3; D not resolved. Germline assignment: CDR1 SGHTS and CDR2 YDEGEE. V lost 6 bases and J 3 bases, leaving 13 bases between the germline ends. The CDR3 length is 14 residues. CDR3 loop: CASTSPGVGNTIYF. As DNA, the CDR3 is TGTGCCAGCACTTCCCCGGGAGTTGGAAACACCATATATTTT.

The chain combines TRBV11-2 with TRBJ1-6, with 9 positions matching TRBD1. The CDR3 is 17 amino acids. Trimming at V came to 1 base and at J to 9 bases, leaving 10 bases not matched to a gene. The germline CDR1 and CDR2 sequences are SGHAT and FQNNGV. In DNA, the CDR3 is TGTGCCAGCAGCTTAGTAGGGGTTTGGGACAGGGCTTCACCCCTCCACTTT. It yields the protein CASSLVGVWDRASPLHF.

This sequence joins TRBV9 and TRBJ2-3, with 13 positions matching TRBD2. Unmatched junction bases numbered 3, after V lost 4 bases and J lost 1 base. CDR1 and CDR2 from the germline V gene are SGDLS and YYNGEE. This CDR3 comprises 16 residues. The CDR3 sequence is CASSSGTSGGTDTQYF. The DNA of the CDR3 is TGTGCCAGCAGCTCGGGGACTAGCGGGGGCACAGATACGCAGTATTTT.